Listed below are T cell receptor beta chains from one sample, sequenced in a study of circulating tumor DNA in untreated peripheral T-cell lymphoma. Clones were sequenced by immunoSEQ multiplex PCR, and TCRdb holds only the in-frame ones, with some missing. The sample consists of 250 to 350 clones, roughly 80% of them appearing once. Material for sequencing was cell-free DNA from blood serum. Receptors originate from a human donor with peripheral T-cell lymphoma. Both conserved end residues are part of each CDR3. A D gene is named only where the DNA matches it firmly. Some rows have no size entry. The others give once, few or many, or a class for an expanded clone.

. TRBJ1-6 TRBV20-1 . CSVTSGSPLHF TGCAGCGTAACTAGTGGATCACCCCTCCACTTT
. TRBJ2-1 TRBV25-1 TRBD2 CASSDWTSGIRNEQFF TGTGCCAGCAGTGACTGGACTAGCGGGATAAGGAATGAGCAGTTCTTC
. TRBJ2-3 TRBV6-1 . CASSEVARQSTDTQYF TGTGCCAGCAGTGAAGTGGCGCGGCAGAGCACAGATACGCAGTATTTT
. TRBJ1-3 TRBV18 TRBD1 CASSQRTGGSSGNTIYF TGTGCCAGCTCCCAGAGGACAGGGGGCTCATCTGGAAACACCATATATTTT
. TRBJ2-7 TRBV7-6 . CASSPRGGSYEQYF TGTGCCAGCAGCCCACGAGGCGGTTCCTACGAGCAGTACTTC
. TRBJ1-1 TRBV29-1 TRBD1 CSVEDREAEAFF TGCAGCGTCGAGGACAGGGAGGCTGAAGCTTTCTTT
. TRBJ1-4 TRBV25-1 . CASREGGGDEKLFF TGTGCCAGCAGAGAGGGTGGGGGGGATGAAAAACTGTTTTTT
. TRBJ2-7 TRBV5-1 TRBD2 CASKGMGSGRIHLLDEQYF TGCGCCAGCAAGGGTATGGGTAGCGGGAGGATCCACCTCCTAGACGAGCAGTACTTC
. TRBJ2-2 TRBV27 TRBD1 CASSFQGAATGELFF TGTGCCAGCAGTTTCCAGGGGGCGGCCACCGGGGAGCTGTTTTTT
once TRBJ2-7 TRBV6-6 . CASSYSPGTYEQYF TGTGCCAGCAGTTACTCCCCAGGGACCTACGAGCAGTACTTC
. TRBJ1-2 TRBV6-5 . CASSQLGAGKYGYTF TGTGCCAGCAGTCAACTAGGGGCAGGGAAGTATGGCTACACCTTC
. TRBJ1-3 TRBV30 . CAWGSSGNTIYF TGTGCCTGGGGATCCTCTGGAAACACCATATATTTT